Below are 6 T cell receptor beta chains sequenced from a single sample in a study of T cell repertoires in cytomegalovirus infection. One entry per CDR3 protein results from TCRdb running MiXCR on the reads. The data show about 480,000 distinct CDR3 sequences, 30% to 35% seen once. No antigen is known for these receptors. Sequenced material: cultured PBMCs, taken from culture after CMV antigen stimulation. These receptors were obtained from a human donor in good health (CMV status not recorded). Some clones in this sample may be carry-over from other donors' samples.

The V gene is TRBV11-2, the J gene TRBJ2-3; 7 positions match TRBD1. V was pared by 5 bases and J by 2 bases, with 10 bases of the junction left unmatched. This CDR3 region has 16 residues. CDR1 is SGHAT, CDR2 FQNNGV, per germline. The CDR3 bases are TGTGCCAGCAGCCGAATTGACAGGGCTCTCACAGATACGCAGTATTTT. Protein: CASSRIDRALTDTQYF. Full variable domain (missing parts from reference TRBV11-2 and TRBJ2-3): EAGVAQSPRYKIIEKRQSVAFWCNPISGHATLYWYQQILGQGPKLLIQFQNNGVVDDSQLPKDRFSAERLKGVDSTLKIQPAKLEDSAVYLCASSRIDRALTDTQYFGPGTRLTVL.

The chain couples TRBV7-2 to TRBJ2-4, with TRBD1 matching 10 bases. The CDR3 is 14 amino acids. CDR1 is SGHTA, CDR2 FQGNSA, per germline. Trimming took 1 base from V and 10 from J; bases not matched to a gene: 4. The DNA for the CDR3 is TGTGCCAGCAGCTTAGGACAGGGGGCACGGATTCAGTACTTC. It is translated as CASSLGQGARIQYF.

The CDR3 DNA sequence: TGTGCCAGCAGCCCGACAGGGACGGACGGCTACACCTTC. Amino acids: CASSPTGTDGYTF. The V and J genes are TRBV7-9 and TRBJ1-2, with TRBD1 matching 7 bases. The ends lost 5 bases at V and 8 bases at J; junction bases unmatched: 8. The CDR3 has 13 amino acids. Germline assignment: CDR1 SEHNR and CDR2 FQNEAQ (reference sequence).

This CDR3 is CSASDRAETQYF. CDR3 bases: TGCAGTGCTAGTGACAGGGCAGAGACCCAGTACTTC. This chain uses TRBV20-1 with TRBJ2-5, with TRBD1 matching 7 bases. The junction had 2 bases not matched to a gene; V was cut back by 3 bases and J by 4 bases. This CDR3 is 12 amino acids long. Germline CDR1 and CDR2: DFQATT and SNEGSKA (reference sequence).

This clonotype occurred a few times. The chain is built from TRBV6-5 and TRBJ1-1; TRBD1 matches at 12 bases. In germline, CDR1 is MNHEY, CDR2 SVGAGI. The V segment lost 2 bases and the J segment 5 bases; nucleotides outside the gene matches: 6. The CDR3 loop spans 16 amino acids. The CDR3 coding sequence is TGTGCCAGCAGTTACGACGGGACAGGGGGCAGGACTGAAGCTTTCTTT. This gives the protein CASSYDGTGGRTEAFF.

CDR3 nucleotide sequence: TGTGCCAGCAGCTTAGATGGGGCCGTGACCCAGTACTTC. Protein: CASSLDGAVTQYF. V is TRBV7-2 and J is TRBJ2-5, with D possibly being TRBD1 (5 bases). There are 13 residues in the CDR3. From germline, CDR1 is SGHTA and CDR2 FQGNSA. Trimming took 1 base from V and 7 from J, leaving 10 bases between them.